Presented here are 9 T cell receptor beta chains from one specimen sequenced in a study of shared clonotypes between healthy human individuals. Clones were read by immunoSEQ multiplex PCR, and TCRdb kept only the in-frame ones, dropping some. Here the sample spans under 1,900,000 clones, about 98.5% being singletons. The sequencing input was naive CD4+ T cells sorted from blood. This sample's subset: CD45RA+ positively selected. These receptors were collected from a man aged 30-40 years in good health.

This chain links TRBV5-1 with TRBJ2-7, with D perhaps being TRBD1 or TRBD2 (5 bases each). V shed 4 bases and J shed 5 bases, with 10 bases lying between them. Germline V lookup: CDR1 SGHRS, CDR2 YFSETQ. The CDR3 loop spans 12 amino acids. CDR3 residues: CASSPGTDEQYF. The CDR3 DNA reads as TGCGCCAGCAGCCCGGGGACCGACGAGCAGTACTTC.

Here the CDR3 reads CASSPQGMVADTQYF. The DNA of the CDR3 is TGTGCCAGCTCACCACAGGGAATGGTTGCAGATACGCAGTATTTT. V is TRBV18 and J is TRBJ2-3, with D unclear. This CDR3 has 15 residues. Germline loops: CDR1 KGHSH, CDR2 LQKENI. With 1 base removed from V and 4 bases from J, the gap between germline ends came to 12 bases. The full variable domain, with the rest looked up from reference TRBV18 and TRBJ2-3, is NAGVMQNPRHLVRRRGQEARLRCSPMKGHSHVYWYRQLPEEGLKFMVYLQKENIIDESGMPKERFSAEFPKEGPSILRIQQVVRGDSAAYFCASSPQGMVADTQYFGPGTRLTVL.

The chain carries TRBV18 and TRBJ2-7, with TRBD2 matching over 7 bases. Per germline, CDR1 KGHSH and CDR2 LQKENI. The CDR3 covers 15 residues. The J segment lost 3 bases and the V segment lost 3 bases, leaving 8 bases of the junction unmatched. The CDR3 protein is CASSPKSSGVYEQYF. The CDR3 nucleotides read TGTGCCAGCTCACCGAAATCTAGCGGTGTCTACGAGCAGTACTTC.

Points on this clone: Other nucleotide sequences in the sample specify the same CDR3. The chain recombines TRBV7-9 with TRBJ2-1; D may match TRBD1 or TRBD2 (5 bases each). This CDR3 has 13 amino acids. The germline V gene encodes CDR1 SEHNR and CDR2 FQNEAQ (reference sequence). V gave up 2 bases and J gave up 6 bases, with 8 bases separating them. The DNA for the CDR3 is TGTGCCAGCAGCTTAAGTGGGGGCAATGAGCAGTTCTTC. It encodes CASSLSGGNEQFF.

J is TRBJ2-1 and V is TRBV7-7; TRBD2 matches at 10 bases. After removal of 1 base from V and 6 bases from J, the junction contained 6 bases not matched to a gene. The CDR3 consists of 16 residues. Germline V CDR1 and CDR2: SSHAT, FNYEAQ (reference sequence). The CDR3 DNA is TGTGCCAGCAGCTTAGTGCCAGCGGGAGGGAGCAATGAGCAGTTCTTC. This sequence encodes CASSLVPAGGSNEQFF.

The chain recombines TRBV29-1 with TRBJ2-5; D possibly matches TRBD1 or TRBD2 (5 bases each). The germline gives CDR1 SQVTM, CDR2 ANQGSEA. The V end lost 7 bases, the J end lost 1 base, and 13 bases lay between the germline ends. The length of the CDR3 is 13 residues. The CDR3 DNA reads TGCAGCGCCGGGGACGGGACCCAAGAGACCCAGTACTTC. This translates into CSAGDGTQETQYF.

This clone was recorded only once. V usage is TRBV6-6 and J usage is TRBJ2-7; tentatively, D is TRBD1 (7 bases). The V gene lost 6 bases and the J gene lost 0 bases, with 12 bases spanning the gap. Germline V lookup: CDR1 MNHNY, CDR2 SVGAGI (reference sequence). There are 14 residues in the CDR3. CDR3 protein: CASRPRGVSYEQYF. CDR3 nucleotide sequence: TGTGCCAGCAGGCCCAGGGGGGTCTCCTACGAGCAGTACTTC.

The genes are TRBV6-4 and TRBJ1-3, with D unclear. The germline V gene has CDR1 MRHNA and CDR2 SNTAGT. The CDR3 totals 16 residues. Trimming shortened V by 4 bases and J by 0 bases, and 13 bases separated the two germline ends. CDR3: CASSGYRQISGNTIYF. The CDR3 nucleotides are TGTGCCAGCAGTGGCTACCGGCAGATCTCTGGAAACACCATATATTTT.

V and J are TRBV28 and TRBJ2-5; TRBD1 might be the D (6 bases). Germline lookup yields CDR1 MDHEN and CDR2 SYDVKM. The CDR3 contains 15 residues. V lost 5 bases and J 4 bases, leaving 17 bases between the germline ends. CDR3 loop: CASSPFTGLGETQYF. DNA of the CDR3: TGTGCCAGCAGTCCGTTCACAGGGTTGGGAGAGACCCAGTACTTC.